These T cell receptor beta chains were read from a single sample in a study of beta chain features in type 1 diabetes. Profiled with immunoSEQ multiplex PCR; TCRdb holds only in-frame clones, not every one. The table has some 150,000 clones, under 60% seen once. The sequencing input was Tregs from blood. Receptors originate from a young man in good health. Each CDR3 is given with its conserved first and last residue. D genes are given only for firm matches.

>-|TRBV7-2
CASSLSFLGRSYTF
>TRBD1|TRBV29-1
CSVRRDSRQYF
>TRBD2|TRBV29-1
CSVPDSSGSSDTQYF
>-|TRBV5-6
CASSLTGTDTQYF
>TRBD1|TRBV7-9
CASSRQGPYEQYF
>TRBD2|TRBV9
CASSVGRTSGDNEQFF
>TRBD1|TRBV7-6
CASSPGTGPVGFF
>-|TRBV30
CAWRFRGELFF
>-|TRBV19
CASTGLNAEAFF
>TRBD1|TRBV18
CASSPRTGAVYNEQFF
>TRBD2|TRBV4-3
CASSQGGGSSYNEQFF
>TRBD1|TRBV15
CATSSQGQIAKNIQYF
>-|TRBV19
CASSTLYGYTF
>-|TRBV29-1
CSVGLRTLTDTQYF
>TRBD2|TRBV9
CASSPRDYSYEQYF
>-|TRBV28
CASTLRVPPAAFF
>TRBD2|TRBV7-9
CASSMGTIPYEQYF
>TRBD1|TRBV18
CASSPRTGSSYEQYF
>-|TRBV6-5
CASSSPSGSEDEQFF
>-|TRBV30
CAWRSQETQYF
>TRBD2|TRBV28
CASRSGSGGAIGELFF
>TRBD2|TRBV5-1
CASSPGTSANTQYF
>-|TRBV7-2
CASSLAVYLNKKETQYF
>-|TRBV7-3
CASSLIRGEQFF
>TRBD2|TRBV5-1
CASSRSGAKETQYF
>-|TRBV9
CASSVGQGYGYTF
>-|TRBV2
CAFRDGGNEQYF
>TRBD2|TRBV4-1
CASSQDGRLAGNNEQFF
>-|TRBV30
CAWSVLDYGYTF
>TRBD2|TRBV27
CASSLQRGGSYEQYF
>-|TRBV25-1
CASSDYGRINEQFF
>TRBD2|TRBV18
CASSPRAGVNTGELFF
>-|TRBV7-9
CASRTARVGSGNTIYF
>TRBD2|TRBV6-5
CASRNGLAGTDTQYF
>TRBD1|TRBV4-1
CASSPNLDRGVHEQYF
>-|TRBV19
CASSPRQVLWETQYF
>TRBD2|TRBV7-2
CASSQEGLAGAYEQFF
>TRBD1|TRBV28
CASSYLTGVFTMNTEAFF
>-|TRBV19
CASSRKGLHEQYF
>TRBD1|TRBV27
CASSNDRGRDTQYF
>TRBD1|TRBV5-6
CASSSTGGGETQYF
>TRBD1|TRBV6-6
CATGQGRTFNEKLFF
>-|TRBV20-1
CSAHDSYGYTF
>-|TRBV28
CASSLSGNEQFF
>-|TRBV7-2
CASSLLDSSYEQYF
>-|TRBV5-1
CASSWTANTEAFF
>-|TRBV6-5
CASSFRTSTDTQYF
>TRBD1|TRBV5-1
CASSLGTGVKETQYF
>TRBD2|TRBV19
CASATSGSSYEQYF
>TRBD2|TRBV4-3
CASSQEYSLAGGYEQYF
>TRBD2|TRBV10-3
CAIKPSGGTDTQYF
>TRBD2|TRBV13
CASSPLGGSYEQYF
>-|TRBV5-1
CASSFSGRVGNTEAFF
>-|TRBV6-1
CASSRQNSGRAFF
>-|TRBV27
CASSPGSRNEQFF